The next 31 T cell receptor beta chains were all read from a single sample in a study of cytomegalovirus exposure and HLA in healthy donors. This PCR relied on a set of 60 Vbeta primers and 13 Jbeta primers. Produced via immunoSEQ multiplex PCR; TCRdb's table is partial and in-frame only. The sample yields hundreds of thousands of clones, 78% seen once. The material sequenced was PBMCs. The receptors stem from a boy aged 10-17 years in good health and CMV-seronegative.

The V call is TRBV19, the J call TRBJ1-1, with 7 bases lining up with TRBD1. The CDR3 covers 14 residues. Germline V gene data show CDR1 as LNHDA and CDR2 as SQIVND (reference sequence). The V and J ends lost 4 bases and 0 bases, in that order; junction bases with no gene match: 2. Here the CDR3 reads CASSRTGVNTEAFF. The CDR3 nucleotides are TGTGCCAGTAGTAGGACAGGAGTGAACACTGAAGCTTTCTTT.

For the CDR3, the DNA is TGTGCCAGCAGCTTAGCGCTTCAGCGGGACTACGAGCAGTACTTC. This encodes CASSLALQRDYEQYF. This chain links TRBV11-2 with TRBJ2-7, with 7 bases identical to TRBD2. V shed 1 base and J 3 bases; nucleotides not matched to a gene: 6. There are 15 residues in the CDR3. The germline gives CDR1 SGHAT, CDR2 FQNNGV.

This clone was counted only a few times. The chain joins TRBV4-1 to TRBJ2-7; 8 bases match TRBD2. Germline CDR1 reads MGHRA; CDR2 reads YSYEKL. Trimming at V came to 0 bases and at J to 2 bases, leaving 6 bases not matched to a gene. This CDR3 comprises 16 residues. CDR3 in DNA: TGCGCCAGCAGCCAAGATTCCCTAGCGGGTACCTACGAGCAGTACTTC. This encodes CASSQDSLAGTYEQYF.

The rearrangement links TRBV27 to TRBJ1-5; D gene ambiguous. The CDR3 sequence is 12 residues long. V was cut by 8 bases and J by 3 bases, with 8 bases left in between. CDR1 MNHEY and CDR2 SMNVEV come from the germline V gene (reference sequence). The CDR3 nucleotides read TGTGCCAGCGGCCTCTCCAATCAGCCCCAGCATTTT. It translates to CASGLSNQPQHF.

Only one count was recorded for this clone. The chain links TRBV9 to TRBJ2-1; tentative D call: TRBD2 (6 bases). Germline assignment: CDR1 SGDLS and CDR2 YYNGEE. The CDR3 loop spans 16 amino acids. Trimming removed 0 bases at V and 7 bases at J, with 17 bases between. CDR3 in amino acids: CASSVVGSGVGNEQFF. The CDR3 DNA reads as TGTGCCAGCAGCGTAGTAGGATCGGGAGTTGGAAATGAGCAGTTCTTC.

The rearrangement uses TRBV27 and TRBJ2-3; 9 bases line up with TRBD2. Germline loops: CDR1 MNHEY, CDR2 SMNVEV (reference sequence). The CDR3 is 15 residues long. V lost 2 bases and J lost 5; bases outside the gene matches: 5. The CDR3 region is CASSLAGGPIDTQYF. In DNA, the CDR3 is TGTGCCAGCAGTTTAGCGGGGGGGCCGATAGATACGCAGTATTTT.

This chain joins TRBV2 and TRBJ2-5, with unresolved D. In germline, CDR1 is SNHLY, CDR2 FYNNEI. The ends were cut back, 8 bases at V and 5 bases at J, with 12 bases in the middle. This CDR3 has 12 amino acids. The DNA for the CDR3 is TGTGCCAGCCTGGGTAGCTCTGAGACCCAGTACTTC. It translates to CASLGSSETQYF.

This clone was counted only a few times. This chain connects TRBV7-8 to TRBJ2-7; 8 nucleotides agree with TRBD1. The CDR3 covers 15 residues. V shed 2 bases and J 4 bases; nucleotides not matched to a gene: 7. The germline CDR1 and CDR2 sequences are SGHVS and FQNEAQ. DNA for the CDR3: TGTGCCAGCAGCTTACAACAGGGGGTTGGGTACGAGCAGTACTTC. This translates into CASSLQQGVGYEQYF.

The CDR3 sequence is CAWSAWTGSGNTIYF. The CDR3 coding sequence is TGTGCCTGGAGTGCTTGGACAGGGTCTGGAAACACCATATATTTT. The chain recombines TRBV30 with TRBJ1-3; 8 nucleotides match TRBD1. This CDR3 contains 15 residues. Trimming at V came to 1 base and at J to 1 base, leaving 3 bases not matched to a gene. Per the germline V gene, CDR1 is GTSNPN and CDR2 is SVGIG (reference sequence).

CDR3 sequence: CASSHPSQITTQNQPQHF. The DNA for the CDR3 is TGCGCCAGCAGCCACCCCTCCCAAATCACGACTCAAAATCAGCCCCAGCATTTT. The chain employs TRBV4-1 and TRBJ1-5; unclear D gene. CDR1 MGHRA and CDR2 YSYEKL come from the germline V gene. V was clipped by 3 bases and J by 4 bases, with 22 bases between them. The CDR3 contains 18 residues.

This chain uses TRBV4-1 with TRBJ2-5; D is perhaps TRBD2 (5 bases). Trimming took 0 bases from V and 1 from J, leaving 12 bases between them. The CDR3 contains 16 residues. Germline assignment: CDR1 MGHRA and CDR2 YSYEKL. In DNA form, the CDR3 reads TGCGCCAGCAGCCAAGATGGCCCGGGAACCCAAGAGACCCAGTACTTC. As protein: CASSQDGPGTQETQYF.

This chain joins TRBV28 and TRBJ2-3; 14 bases map to TRBD2. The CDR3 loop spans 16 amino acids. The V gene's germline CDR1 is MDHEN and CDR2 SYDVKM. Trimming removed 4 bases from V and 3 bases from J; junction bases left unmatched: 3. The CDR3: CASSSRLAGGTDTQYF. The CDR3, as DNA: TGTGCCAGCAGTTCCCGACTAGCGGGGGGGACAGATACGCAGTATTTT.

This clone has a handful of counts. The rearrangement links TRBV7-9 to TRBJ1-1; maybe TRBD1 (6 bases). The V end was cut by 2 bases, the J end by 0 bases, with 16 bases between. The CDR3 is 17 residues long. Germline CDR1 reads SEHNR; CDR2 reads FQNEAQ (reference sequence). CDR3 bases: TGTGCCAGCAGCTTATTGGCCTCGGGGGGCATGAACACTGAAGCTTTCTTT. Amino acid sequence: CASSLLASGGMNTEAFF. Looking up the rest from reference TRBV7-9 and TRBJ1-1 gives the full variable domain: DTGVSQNPRHKITKRGQNVTFRCDPISEHNRLYWYRQTLGQGPEFLTYFQNEAQLEKSRLLSDRFSAERPKGSFSTLEIQRTEQGDSAMYLCASSLLASGGMNTEAFFGQGTRLTVV.

CDR3 nucleotides: TGCGCCAGCAGCCACGGTTTCGGCGGTAGCAATCAGCCCCAGCATTTT. Translation gives CASSHGFGGSNQPQHF. V usage is TRBV5-1 and J usage is TRBJ1-5; no clear D. Per germline, CDR1 SGHRS and CDR2 YFSETQ. Between the trimmed V and J ends, which lost 4 bases and 0 bases, there was a span of 14 bases. The CDR3 runs 16 residues.

The chain recombines TRBV4-1 with TRBJ2-7; a possible D gene is TRBD2 (6 bases). The CDR3 spans 16 residues. The V gene lost 6 bases and the J gene lost 2 bases, with 20 bases spanning the gap. Germline CDR1 MGHRA, CDR2 YSYEKL. The CDR3 DNA sequence: TGCGCCAGCAGATTTCTTCCTGGGGGGAGTACCTACGAGCAGTACTTC. Residues: CASRFLPGGSTYEQYF.

The chain joins TRBV9 to TRBJ2-3; 8 bases match TRBD1. The germline CDR1 and CDR2 sequences are SGDLS and YYNGEE. The CDR3 covers 13 residues. The trim removed 3 bases at V and 6 bases at J, leaving 3 bases unmatched. As DNA, the CDR3 is TGTGCCAGCAGCGGGACAGGGTTTGATACGCAGTATTTT. Its translation: CASSGTGFDTQYF.

The chain couples TRBV5-7 to TRBJ1-1, with D maybe TRBD1 (5 bases). TRBV5-7 is treated as an ORF (open reading frame) with a function not yet certain. This CDR3 has 13 amino acids. The V and J ends lost 5 bases and 9 bases respectively, with 17 bases between them. In DNA form, the CDR3 reads TGTGCCAGCAGATGGTGGGACTGTACAAAAGCTTTCTTT. Its protein product is CASRWWDCTKAFF.

The chain couples TRBV5-1 to TRBJ1-1; D is undetermined. Germline CDR1 and CDR2: SGHRS and YFSETQ. The CDR3 spans 11 residues. Trimming removed 4 bases from V and 3 bases from J, with 4 bases in between. The CDR3 nucleotides are TGCGCCAGCAGCCTAGACACTGAAGCTTTCTTT. As protein: CASSLDTEAFF.

The V and J genes are TRBV11-2 and TRBJ2-1; no clear D gene. This CDR3 region has 12 residues. Germline CDR1 SGHAT, CDR2 FQNNGV. V dropped 3 bases and J dropped 10 bases, with 10 bases sitting between them. The CDR3 DNA reads as TGTGCCAGCAGCTTGTTCGCGCGGGAGCAGTTCTTC. Its translation: CASSLFAREQFF. Using reference TRBV11-2 and TRBJ2-1 for the parts outside the CDR3, the full variable domain is EAGVAQSPRYKIIEKRQSVAFWCNPISGHATLYWYQQILGQGPKLLIQFQNNGVVDDSQLPKDRFSAERLKGVDSTLKIQPAKLEDSAVYLCASSLFAREQFFGPGTRLTVL.

This chain links TRBV7-6 with TRBJ2-6, with D perhaps TRBD2 (5 bases). CDR3 size: 17 residues. The V gene's germline CDR1 is SGHVS and CDR2 FNYEAQ. Trimming cost V 4 bases and J 4 bases, with 17 bases left between them. In DNA form, the CDR3 reads TGTGCCAGCAGCTCCCCCCCATGGCGGGTGGGGGCCAACGTCCTGACTTTC. Protein sequence: CASSSPPWRVGANVLTF.

This clone showed up just a few times. The chain links TRBV2 to TRBJ2-3; 7 nucleotides match TRBD1. The J segment lost 7 bases and the V segment lost 7 bases, leaving 8 bases of the junction unmatched. The CDR3 has 13 residues. Germline values: CDR1 SNHLY, CDR2 FYNNEI. CDR3 coding DNA: TGTGCCAGCAAACAGGGGTGGCGAAATACGCAGTATTTT. Protein product: CASKQGWRNTQYF.

This clone appeared once. The genes are TRBV4-1 and TRBJ2-7; 8 bases match TRBD2. Trimming cost V 0 bases and J 3 bases; bases outside gene matches: 4. The V gene's germline CDR1 is MGHRA and CDR2 YSYEKL. CDR3 length: 15 residues. CDR3 amino acids: CASSQDPAGDYEQYF. The CDR3 DNA reads as TGCGCCAGCAGCCAAGACCCAGCGGGGGACTACGAGCAGTACTTC.

The chain's CDR3 is CASSSKDRLNTEAFF. CDR3 coding DNA: TGTGCCAGCAGCTCAAAGGACAGGTTGAACACTGAAGCTTTCTTT. The chain carries TRBV11-3 and TRBJ1-1; 7 bases match TRBD1. The CDR3 length is 15 residues. V lost 4 bases, J lost 0 bases, and 5 bases stayed unmatched. From germline, CDR1 is SGHNT and CDR2 YENEEA.

The rearrangement joins TRBV4-2 to TRBJ2-5, with 8 bases identical to TRBD2. The germline V gene has CDR1 LGHNA and CDR2 YNFKEQ. V dropped 0 bases and J dropped 4; count of bases not matched to a gene: 13. This CDR3 is built from 18 residues. The CDR3 DNA sequence: TGTGCCAGCAGCCAAGATTTTTGGAGCGGGAGTGTTAGAGAGACCCAGTACTTC. Protein sequence: CASSQDFWSGSVRETQYF.

In this sample, this clone turned up a few times. The CDR3 loop is CASSALRGGGYTF. In DNA form, the CDR3 reads TGTGCCAGCAGCGCACTTCGAGGGGGCGGCTACACCTTC. The chain uses TRBV21-1 and TRBJ1-2; TRBD1, the D gene given by the table, was not confirmed from the DNA. TRBV21-1 is a pseudogene locus. The CDR3 totals 13 residues.

This clone was detected a few times. The rearrangement links TRBV11-3 to TRBJ2-1; D might be TRBD2 (5 bases). V was cut by 5 bases and J by 0 bases, with 14 bases left in between. The germline gives CDR1 SGHNT, CDR2 YENEEA. The CDR3 is 16 amino acids. CDR3 coding DNA: TGTGCCAGCAGCGTCCAGACGGGGATCTCCTACAATGAGCAGTTCTTC. Its translation is CASSVQTGISYNEQFF. The entire variable domain, with the rest obtained from reference TRBV11-3 and TRBJ2-1, is as follows: EAGVVQSPRYKIIEKKQPVAFWCNPISGHNTLYWYLQNLGQGPELLIRYENEEAVDDSQLPKDRFSAERLKGVDSTLKIQPAELGDSAVYLCASSVQTGISYNEQFFGPGTRLTVL.

This rearrangement joins TRBV10-3 to TRBJ1-2, with 7 bases that match TRBD1. The CDR3 is 17 residues long. With 2 bases clipped from V and 4 bases from J, the junction kept 13 bases outside the gene matches. Germline loops: CDR1 ENHRY, CDR2 SYGVKD. The CDR3: CAISELLVRDRSYGYTF. For the CDR3, the DNA is TGTGCCATCAGTGAGCTGCTAGTTAGGGACAGAAGCTATGGCTACACCTTC.

This chain uses TRBV11-2 with TRBJ1-1; D not certain. CDR1 and CDR2 from the germline V gene are SGHAT and FQNNGV. The CDR3 loop spans 13 amino acids. V lost 2 bases to trimming and J lost 9 bases, with 13 bases between them. CDR3 amino acids: CASSLKGSAQAFF. CDR3 nucleotides: TGTGCCAGCAGCTTAAAGGGTAGCGCACAAGCTTTCTTT.

The V call is TRBV19, the J call TRBJ1-1, with 7 bases lining up with TRBD1. V was clipped by 5 bases and J by 4 bases; unmatched bases: 10. The CDR3 is made up of 15 amino acids. Germline lookup yields CDR1 LNHDA and CDR2 SQIVND (reference sequence). The CDR3 is CASSWGPPGGTEAFF. Here the CDR3 DNA reads TGTGCCAGTAGTTGGGGCCCCCCAGGGGGCACTGAAGCTTTCTTT.

This clone was recorded a few times. This chain uses TRBV19 with TRBJ1-2, with 9 bases identical to TRBD1. Per the germline V gene, CDR1 is LNHDA and CDR2 is SQIVND (reference sequence). Germline trimming cut 4 bases from V and 8 bases from J; bases unmatched to any gene: 11. The CDR3 extends over 15 amino acids. This chain's CDR3 is CASSTPGQGKRGYTF. CDR3 DNA sequence: TGTGCCAGTAGTACCCCGGGACAGGGAAAGAGAGGCTACACCTTC.

The chain links TRBV4-2 to TRBJ2-7, with 15 bases matching TRBD2. This CDR3 spans 20 amino acids. Germline V lookup: CDR1 LGHNA, CDR2 YNFKEQ. The V and J ends lost 8 bases and 6 bases, in that order; junction bases with no gene match: 23. The CDR3 nucleotides are TGTGCCAGCCGAGGACTAGCGGGGGGGCAAGGTGATGGACTTTTCGCCGAGCAGTACTTC. Its protein product is CASRGLAGGQGDGLFAEQYF.